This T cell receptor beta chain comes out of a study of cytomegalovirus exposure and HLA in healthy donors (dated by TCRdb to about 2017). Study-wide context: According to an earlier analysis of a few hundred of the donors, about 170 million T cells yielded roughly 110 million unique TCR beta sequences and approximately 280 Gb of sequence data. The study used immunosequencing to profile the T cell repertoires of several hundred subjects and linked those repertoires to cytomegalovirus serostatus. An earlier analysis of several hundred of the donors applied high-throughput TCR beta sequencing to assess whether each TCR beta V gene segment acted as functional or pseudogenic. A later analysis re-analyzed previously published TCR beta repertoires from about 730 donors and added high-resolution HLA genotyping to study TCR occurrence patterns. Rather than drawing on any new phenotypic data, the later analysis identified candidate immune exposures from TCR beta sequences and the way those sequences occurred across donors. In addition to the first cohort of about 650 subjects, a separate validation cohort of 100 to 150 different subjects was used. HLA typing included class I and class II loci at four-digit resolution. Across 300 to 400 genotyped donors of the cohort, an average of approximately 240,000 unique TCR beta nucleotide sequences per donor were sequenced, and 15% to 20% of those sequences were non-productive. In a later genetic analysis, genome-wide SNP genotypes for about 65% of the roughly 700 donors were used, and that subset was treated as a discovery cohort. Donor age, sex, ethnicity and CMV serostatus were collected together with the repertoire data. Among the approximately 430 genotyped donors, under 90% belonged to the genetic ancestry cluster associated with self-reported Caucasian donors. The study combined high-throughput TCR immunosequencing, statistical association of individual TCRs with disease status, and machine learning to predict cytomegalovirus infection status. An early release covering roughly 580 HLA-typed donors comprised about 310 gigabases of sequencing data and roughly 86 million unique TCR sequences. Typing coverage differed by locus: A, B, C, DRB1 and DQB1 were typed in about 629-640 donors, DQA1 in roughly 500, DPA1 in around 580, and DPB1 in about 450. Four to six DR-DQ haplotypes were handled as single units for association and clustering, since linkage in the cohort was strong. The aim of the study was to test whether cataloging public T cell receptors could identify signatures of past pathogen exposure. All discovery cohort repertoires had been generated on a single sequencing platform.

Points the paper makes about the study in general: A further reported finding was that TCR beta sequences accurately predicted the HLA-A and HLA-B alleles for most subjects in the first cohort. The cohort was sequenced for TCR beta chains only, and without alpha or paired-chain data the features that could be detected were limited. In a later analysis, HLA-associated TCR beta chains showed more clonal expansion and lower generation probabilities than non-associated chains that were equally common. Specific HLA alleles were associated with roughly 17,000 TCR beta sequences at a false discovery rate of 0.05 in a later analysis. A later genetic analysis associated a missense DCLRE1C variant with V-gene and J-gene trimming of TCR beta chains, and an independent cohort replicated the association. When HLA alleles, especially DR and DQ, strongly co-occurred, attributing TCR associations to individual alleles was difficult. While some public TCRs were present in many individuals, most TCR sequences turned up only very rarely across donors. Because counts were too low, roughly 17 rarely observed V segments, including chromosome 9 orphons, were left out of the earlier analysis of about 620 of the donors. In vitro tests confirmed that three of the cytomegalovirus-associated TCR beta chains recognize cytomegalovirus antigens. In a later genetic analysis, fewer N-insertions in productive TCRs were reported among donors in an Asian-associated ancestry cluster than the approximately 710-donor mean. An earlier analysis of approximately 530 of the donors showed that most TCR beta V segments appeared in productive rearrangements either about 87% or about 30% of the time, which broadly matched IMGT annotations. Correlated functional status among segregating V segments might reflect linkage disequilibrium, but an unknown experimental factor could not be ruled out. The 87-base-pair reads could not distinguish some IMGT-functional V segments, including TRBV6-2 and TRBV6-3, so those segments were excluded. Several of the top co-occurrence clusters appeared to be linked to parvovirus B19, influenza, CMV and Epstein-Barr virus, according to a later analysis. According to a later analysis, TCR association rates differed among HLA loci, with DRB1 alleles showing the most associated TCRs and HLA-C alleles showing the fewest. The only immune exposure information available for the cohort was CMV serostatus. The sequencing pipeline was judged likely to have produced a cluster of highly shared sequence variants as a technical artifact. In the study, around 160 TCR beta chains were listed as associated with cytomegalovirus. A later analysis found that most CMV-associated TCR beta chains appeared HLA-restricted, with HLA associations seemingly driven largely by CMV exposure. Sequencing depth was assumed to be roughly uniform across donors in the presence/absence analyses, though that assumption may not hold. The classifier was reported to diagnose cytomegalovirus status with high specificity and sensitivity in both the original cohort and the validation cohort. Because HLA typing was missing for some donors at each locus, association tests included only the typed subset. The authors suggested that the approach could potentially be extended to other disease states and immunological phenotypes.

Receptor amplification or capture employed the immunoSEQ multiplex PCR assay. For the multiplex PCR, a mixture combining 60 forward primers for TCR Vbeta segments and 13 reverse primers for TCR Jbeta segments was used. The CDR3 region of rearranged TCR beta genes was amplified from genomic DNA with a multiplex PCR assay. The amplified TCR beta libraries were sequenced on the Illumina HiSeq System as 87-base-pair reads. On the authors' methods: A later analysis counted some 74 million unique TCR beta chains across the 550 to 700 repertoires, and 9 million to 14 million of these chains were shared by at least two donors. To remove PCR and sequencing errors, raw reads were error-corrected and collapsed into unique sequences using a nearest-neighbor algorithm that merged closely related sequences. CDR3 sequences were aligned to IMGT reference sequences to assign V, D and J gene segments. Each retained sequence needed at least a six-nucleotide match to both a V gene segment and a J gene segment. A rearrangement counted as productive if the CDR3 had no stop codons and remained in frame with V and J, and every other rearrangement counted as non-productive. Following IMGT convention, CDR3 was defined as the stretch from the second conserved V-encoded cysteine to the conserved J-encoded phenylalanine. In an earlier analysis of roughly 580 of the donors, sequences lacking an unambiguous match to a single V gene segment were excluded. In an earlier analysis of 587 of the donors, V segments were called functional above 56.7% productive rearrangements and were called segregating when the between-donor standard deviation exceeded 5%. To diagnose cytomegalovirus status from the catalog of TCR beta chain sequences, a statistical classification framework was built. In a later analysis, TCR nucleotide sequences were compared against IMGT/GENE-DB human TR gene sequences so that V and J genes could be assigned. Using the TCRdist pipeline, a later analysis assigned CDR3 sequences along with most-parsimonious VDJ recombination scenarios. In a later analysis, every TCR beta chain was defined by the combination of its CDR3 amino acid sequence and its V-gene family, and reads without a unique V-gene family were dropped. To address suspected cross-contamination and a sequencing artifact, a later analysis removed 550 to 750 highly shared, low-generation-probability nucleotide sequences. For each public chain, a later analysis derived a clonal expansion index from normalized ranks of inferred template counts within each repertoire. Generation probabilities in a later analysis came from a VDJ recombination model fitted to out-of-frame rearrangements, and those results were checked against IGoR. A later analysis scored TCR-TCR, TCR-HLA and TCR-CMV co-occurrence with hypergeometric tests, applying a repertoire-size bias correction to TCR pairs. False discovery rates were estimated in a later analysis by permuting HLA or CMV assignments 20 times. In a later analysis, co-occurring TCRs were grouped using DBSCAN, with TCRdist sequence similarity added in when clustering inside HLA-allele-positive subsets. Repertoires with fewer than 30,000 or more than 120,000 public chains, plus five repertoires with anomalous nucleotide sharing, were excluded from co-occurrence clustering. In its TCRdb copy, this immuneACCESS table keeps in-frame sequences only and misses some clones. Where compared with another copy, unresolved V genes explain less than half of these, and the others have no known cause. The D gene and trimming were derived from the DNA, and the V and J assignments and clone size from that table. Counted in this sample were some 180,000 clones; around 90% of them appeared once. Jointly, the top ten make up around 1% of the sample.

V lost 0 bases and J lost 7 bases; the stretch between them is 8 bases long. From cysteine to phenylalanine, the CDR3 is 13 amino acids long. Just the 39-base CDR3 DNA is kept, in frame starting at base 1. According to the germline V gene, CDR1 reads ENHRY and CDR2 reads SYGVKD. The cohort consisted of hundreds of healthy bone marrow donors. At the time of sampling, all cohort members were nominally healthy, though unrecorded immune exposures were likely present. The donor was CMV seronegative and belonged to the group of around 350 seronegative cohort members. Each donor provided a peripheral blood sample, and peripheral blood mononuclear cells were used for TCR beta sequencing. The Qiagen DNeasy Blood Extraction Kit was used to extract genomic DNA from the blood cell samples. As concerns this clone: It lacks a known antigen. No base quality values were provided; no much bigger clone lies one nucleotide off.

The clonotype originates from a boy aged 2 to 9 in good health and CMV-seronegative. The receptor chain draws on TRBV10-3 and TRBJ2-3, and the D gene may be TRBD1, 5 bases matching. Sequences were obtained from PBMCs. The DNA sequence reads TGTGCCATCAGTGAGTCGACAGCCCATACGCAGTATTTT. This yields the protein CAISESTAHTQYF.